These T cell receptor beta chains were read from a single sample in a study of CD8 T cells in ankylosing spondylitis. TCRdb re-analysed the 5' RACE reads in MiXCR, keeping a single row per CDR3 protein. The sample includes a few hundred thousand distinct CDR3 sequences, roughly 10% of them seen just once. Material: blood, either unsorted or a sorted T cell fraction (not recorded which). These receptors originate from a male donor with ankylosing spondylitis or in good health (not recorded which). The CDR3 runs from the conserved cysteine through the conserved F or W. A D gene is named only where the DNA matches it firmly. Size is stated for part of the rows, as once, few or many counts, or as a class when the clone is expanded.

d_gene: .; v_gene: TRBV4-1; abundance: many; j_gene: TRBJ1-2; CDR3aa: CASSQVNNYGYTF; CDR3nt: TGCGCCAGCAGCCAAGTGAATAACTATGGCTACACCTTC
d_gene: .; v_gene: TRBV23-1; abundance: .; j_gene: TRBJ2-1; CDR3aa: CASSQIAFSCPGRGEQFF; CDR3nt: TGCGCCAGCAGTCAAATTGCATTCTCGTGCCCGGGTCGGGGTGAGCAGTTCTTC
d_gene: TRBD2; v_gene: TRBV7-3; abundance: few; j_gene: TRBJ2-1; CDR3aa: CASSASGGANNEQFF; CDR3nt: TGTGCCAGCAGCGCTAGCGGGGGGGCCAACAATGAGCAGTTCTTC
d_gene: .; v_gene: TRBV4-1; abundance: .; j_gene: TRBJ2-7; CDR3aa: CASSQEGEQYF; CDR3nt: TGCGCCAGCAGCCAAGAAGGCGAGCAGTACTTC
d_gene: TRBD1; v_gene: TRBV7-9; abundance: few; j_gene: TRBJ1-1; CDR3aa: CASSLITGVAFF; CDR3nt: TGTGCCAGCAGCTTAATCACAGGGGTGGCTTTCTTT
d_gene: .; v_gene: TRBV5-1; abundance: many; j_gene: TRBJ2-3; CDR3aa: CASSLKVAGTDTQYF; CDR3nt: TGCGCCAGCAGCTTGAAGGTCGCCGGCACAGATACGCAGTATTTT
d_gene: .; v_gene: TRBV7-2; abundance: many; j_gene: TRBJ2-1; CDR3aa: CASSLSAAYNEQFF; CDR3nt: TGTGCCAGCAGCTTATCAGCGGCCTACAATGAGCAGTTCTTC
d_gene: TRBD1; v_gene: TRBV29-1; abundance: many; j_gene: TRBJ2-7; CDR3aa: CSVEDFGQGAFEQYF; CDR3nt: TGCAGCGTTGAAGATTTTGGACAGGGGGCTTTCGAGCAGTACTTC
d_gene: .; v_gene: TRBV7-8; abundance: many; j_gene: TRBJ1-1; CDR3aa: CASSLVVGGLEAFF; CDR3nt: TGTGCCAGCAGCTTAGTTGTGGGGGGACTTGAAGCTTTCTTT
d_gene: .; v_gene: TRBV6-5; abundance: many; j_gene: TRBJ2-7; CDR3aa: CASSYSADSSYEQYF; CDR3nt: TGTGCCAGCAGTTACTCCGCGGACTCCTCCTACGAGCAGTACTTC
d_gene: .; v_gene: TRBV7-6; abundance: .; j_gene: TRBJ2-5; CDR3aa: CASSLASLQETQYF; CDR3nt: TGTGCCAGCAGCTTAGCGTCGTTACAGGAGACCCAGTACTTC
d_gene: TRBD1; v_gene: TRBV29-1; abundance: many; j_gene: TRBJ2-7; CDR3aa: CSVWDRDSYEQYF; CDR3nt: TGCAGCGTTTGGGACAGGGACTCCTACGAGCAGTACTTC
d_gene: .; v_gene: TRBV20-1; abundance: many; j_gene: TRBJ2-7; CDR3aa: CSARESGPEQYF; CDR3nt: TGCAGTGCTAGGGAAAGCGGGCCGGAGCAGTACTTC
d_gene: .; v_gene: TRBV10-3; abundance: many; j_gene: TRBJ1-5; CDR3aa: CAISEGGNDQPQHF; CDR3nt: TGTGCCATCAGTGAGGGGGGGAACGATCAGCCCCAGCATTTT
d_gene: .; v_gene: TRBV11-2; abundance: .; j_gene: TRBJ2-1; CDR3aa: CASSLVQGTNEQFF; CDR3nt: TGTGCCAGCAGCTTAGTTCAGGGGACCAATGAGCAGTTCTTC
d_gene: .; v_gene: TRBV7-3; abundance: .; j_gene: TRBJ2-1; CDR3aa: CASSLEGSGEQFF; CDR3nt: TGTGCCAGCAGCTTAGAAGGATCTGGGGAGCAGTTCTTC
d_gene: .; v_gene: TRBV20-1; abundance: .; j_gene: TRBJ1-1; CDR3aa: CSAIGADPGGTEAFF; CDR3nt: TGCAGTGCTATAGGGGCAGACCCCGGCGGCACTGAAGCTTTCTTT
d_gene: TRBD1; v_gene: TRBV12-3/TRBV12-4; abundance: many; j_gene: TRBJ1-1; CDR3aa: CASSFGTDLEAFF; CDR3nt: TGTGCCAGCAGCTTTGGGACAGACTTAGAAGCTTTCTTT
d_gene: TRBD2; v_gene: TRBV28; abundance: many; j_gene: TRBJ2-5; CDR3aa: CASSLPSSGRLETQYF; CDR3nt: TGTGCCAGCAGTTTACCTTCTAGCGGGAGGTTAGAGACCCAGTACTTC
d_gene: .; v_gene: TRBV5-1; abundance: many; j_gene: TRBJ2-3; CDR3aa: CASGLSTDTQYF; CDR3nt: TGCGCCAGCGGACTGAGCACAGATACGCAGTATTTT
d_gene: .; v_gene: TRBV4-1; abundance: few; j_gene: TRBJ2-1; CDR3aa: CASSQEQVGDEQFF; CDR3nt: TGCGCCAGCAGCCAAGAACAGGTGGGCGATGAGCAGTTCTTC
d_gene: .; v_gene: TRBV7-2; abundance: few; j_gene: TRBJ2-1; CDR3aa: CASSFNEQFF; CDR3nt: TGTGCCAGCAGCTTCAATGAGCAGTTCTTC
d_gene: TRBD2; v_gene: TRBV5-1; abundance: many; j_gene: TRBJ2-7; CDR3aa: CASSTASGLYEQYF; CDR3nt: TGCGCCAGCAGCACCGCTAGCGGACTCTACGAGCAGTACTTC
d_gene: .; v_gene: TRBV12-3/TRBV12-4; abundance: many; j_gene: TRBJ2-2; CDR3aa: CASTQNTGELFF; CDR3nt: TGTGCCAGCACCCAGAACACCGGGGAGCTGTTTTTT
d_gene: TRBD2; v_gene: TRBV6-8; abundance: .; j_gene: TRBJ2-5; CDR3aa: CASTPGGQETQYF; CDR3nt: TGTGCCAGCACCCCGGGGGGGCAAGAGACCCAGTACTTC
d_gene: TRBD1; v_gene: TRBV5-1; abundance: few; j_gene: TRBJ2-3; CDR3aa: CASSLEGQGLTDTQYF; CDR3nt: TGCGCCAGCAGCTTGGAAGGACAGGGGTTGACAGATACGCAGTATTTT
d_gene: .; v_gene: TRBV2; abundance: once; j_gene: TRBJ2-2; CDR3aa: CASSESAGELFF; CDR3nt: TGTGCCAGCAGTGAATCCGCCGGGGAGCTGTTTTTT
d_gene: TRBD2; v_gene: TRBV2; abundance: .; j_gene: TRBJ2-1; CDR3aa: CASRRGLAGLYNEQFF; CDR3nt: TGTGCCAGCAGGAGGGGACTAGCGGGACTTTACAATGAGCAGTTCTTC
d_gene: .; v_gene: TRBV3-1; abundance: .; j_gene: TRBJ2-6; CDR3aa: CASSPQVGANVLTF; CDR3nt: TGTGCCAGCAGCCCCCAGGTCGGGGCCAACGTCCTGACTTTC
d_gene: TRBD1; v_gene: TRBV29-1; abundance: many; j_gene: TRBJ2-3; CDR3aa: CSATGQRTDTQYF; CDR3nt: TGCAGCGCCACGGGACAGAGGACAGATACGCAGTATTTT
d_gene: .; v_gene: TRBV13; abundance: .; j_gene: TRBJ2-5; CDR3aa: CASSLLGVGSQETQYF; CDR3nt: TGTGCCAGCAGCTTATTGGGTGTGGGGTCCCAAGAGACCCAGTACTTC
d_gene: TRBD2; v_gene: TRBV10-2; abundance: few; j_gene: TRBJ2-2; CDR3aa: CASTSGNTGELFF; CDR3nt: TGCGCCAGCACTAGCGGGAACACCGGGGAGCTGTTTTTT
d_gene: TRBD2; v_gene: TRBV15; abundance: .; j_gene: TRBJ2-1; CDR3aa: CATSSTSGGVNEQFF; CDR3nt: TGTGCCACCAGCAGTACTAGCGGGGGCGTCAATGAGCAGTTCTTC
d_gene: .; v_gene: TRBV3-1; abundance: many; j_gene: TRBJ2-1; CDR3aa: CASSQSVRRNNEQFF; CDR3nt: TGTGCCAGCAGCCAGAGCGTACGACGGAACAATGAGCAGTTCTTC
d_gene: TRBD1; v_gene: TRBV7-9; abundance: .; j_gene: TRBJ2-7; CDR3aa: CASSLPGTDLYEQYF; CDR3nt: TGTGCCAGCAGCTTACCTGGGACAGATTTATACGAGCAGTACTTC
d_gene: TRBD2; v_gene: TRBV20-1; abundance: many; j_gene: TRBJ2-3; CDR3aa: CSAETSGRTDTQYF; CDR3nt: TGCAGTGCCGAGACTAGCGGCCGCACAGATACGCAGTATTTT
d_gene: .; v_gene: TRBV3-1; abundance: few; j_gene: TRBJ1-1; CDR3aa: CASSLRDNLGEAFF; CDR3nt: TGTGCCAGCAGCCTCCGGGACAACCTCGGAGAAGCTTTCTTT
d_gene: TRBD1; v_gene: TRBV5-6; abundance: few; j_gene: TRBJ2-1; CDR3aa: CASSLEWTGGFNEQFF; CDR3nt: TGTGCCAGCAGCTTGGAGTGGACAGGGGGATTCAATGAGCAGTTCTTC
d_gene: .; v_gene: TRBV7-3; abundance: .; j_gene: TRBJ2-1; CDR3aa: CVSSLTGDNEQFF; CDR3nt: TGTGTCAGCAGCTTAACTGGAGACAATGAGCAGTTCTTC
d_gene: .; v_gene: TRBV19; abundance: .; j_gene: TRBJ2-7; CDR3aa: CASSPIQDSSYEQYF; CDR3nt: TGTGCCAGTAGCCCAATACAGGATTCCTCCTACGAGCAGTACTTC
d_gene: .; v_gene: TRBV20-1; abundance: .; j_gene: TRBJ2-5; CDR3aa: CSAPPLIGETQYF; CDR3nt: TGCAGTGCTCCCCCCCTAATTGGAGAGACCCAGTACTTC
d_gene: .; v_gene: TRBV11-1; abundance: few; j_gene: TRBJ2-1; CDR3aa: CASSSPQGVSSYNEQFF; CDR3nt: TGTGCCAGCAGCTCCCCCCAAGGCGTTTCGTCCTACAATGAGCAGTTCTTC
d_gene: .; v_gene: TRBV18; abundance: few; j_gene: TRBJ1-4; CDR3aa: CASSPWDNEKLFF; CDR3nt: TGTGCCAGCTCACCATGGGATAATGAAAAACTGTTTTTT
d_gene: .; v_gene: TRBV9; abundance: many; j_gene: TRBJ2-2; CDR3aa: CASTRAAANTGELFF; CDR3nt: TGTGCCAGCACCAGGGCGGCCGCGAACACCGGGGAGCTGTTTTTT
d_gene: TRBD1; v_gene: TRBV7-3; abundance: many; j_gene: TRBJ2-1; CDR3aa: CASSLTVGRGNEQFF; CDR3nt: TGTGCCAGCAGCTTAACGGTGGGCAGGGGGAATGAGCAGTTCTTC
d_gene: .; v_gene: TRBV9; abundance: few; j_gene: TRBJ2-3; CDR3aa: CASSAEGRRHTDTQYF; CDR3nt: TGTGCCAGCAGCGCCGAGGGACGGCGCCACACAGATACGCAGTATTTT
d_gene: .; v_gene: TRBV29-1; abundance: .; j_gene: TRBJ2-7; CDR3aa: CSVRWAYEQYF; CDR3nt: TGCAGCGTTCGGTGGGCCTACGAGCAGTACTTC
d_gene: .; v_gene: TRBV27; abundance: many; j_gene: TRBJ2-2; CDR3aa: CASSPSHTGELFF; CDR3nt: TGTGCCAGCAGTCCCTCTCACACCGGGGAGCTGTTTTTT
d_gene: TRBD1; v_gene: TRBV20-1; abundance: many; j_gene: TRBJ1-5; CDR3aa: CSASGDRDPYQPQHF; CDR3nt: TGCAGTGCTAGTGGTGACAGGGACCCTTATCAGCCCCAGCATTTT
d_gene: .; v_gene: TRBV25-1; abundance: many; j_gene: TRBJ2-7; CDR3aa: CASSEYNGEQYF; CDR3nt: TGTGCCAGCAGTGAATATAACGGCGAGCAGTACTTC
d_gene: .; v_gene: TRBV20-1; abundance: few; j_gene: TRBJ1-1; CDR3aa: CSARGLGGDTEAFF; CDR3nt: TGCAGTGCTAGAGGGCTCGGGGGCGATACTGAAGCTTTCTTT